The entry below describes one T cell receptor (beta chain). The clone's antigen remains unknown. Within one base of it there is no much larger clone, and no base qualities were kept. This record comes from a study of CD4 T cells in relation to SARS-CoV-2 and coronaviruses (dated by TCRdb to the early 2020s). Regarding the complete study: In the ViraFEST assay, PBMCs were cultured with antigen for approximately ten days, after which TCR beta CDR3s were sequenced to identify antigen-specific clonal expansions. Patient-derived lymphoblastoid cell lines were used to map the HLA restriction of shared crossreactive spike epitopes. Across all 12 patients in the convalescent cohort, the median age was almost 40 years, with a range of roughly 21 to 72 years. The Adaptive Biotechnologies TCR-sequencing kit was used to sequence samples from a few pre-COVID donors and the naive versus memory experiments, whereas other data were Illumina-based. Expansion assays from other donors in the study were sequenced with a different, Illumina-based TCR-beta assay. At the level of individual TCR clonotypes, the study evaluated whether memory CD4+ T cells crossreact between the spike proteins of SARS-CoV-2 and those of common cold coronaviruses. Among the approximately 12 convalescent patients, 8 males and 4 females were included, and two of the subjects were Hispanic. On the study overall, not on this receptor specifically: Since the crossreactivity analysis centred on spike protein, crossreactivity against other viral proteins was not assessed. Small numbers of patients and of tested TCRs were a limitation of the study. Naive versus memory sequencing indicated that memory recall responses, rather than primary responses primed during culture, are detected by the assay. Around two thirds of donors had memory CD4+ clonotypes that crossrecognized SARS-CoV-2 and at least one common cold coronavirus spike. Because no donor provided both pre-pandemic and post-infection samples, tracing the source of pre-existing responses was limited. Crossreactive clones showed significantly weaker SARS-CoV-2-driven expansion than monoreactive clones, consistent with antigenic imprinting.

Trimming removed 2 bases from V and 15 bases from J; the gene matches leave 6 bases unexplained. Sequences SEHNR (CDR1) and FQNEAQ (CDR2) are obtained from the germline V gene (reference sequence). The CDR3, from cysteine to phenylalanine, totals 14 residues. Only the CDR3 part of the read is kept: 42 bases, read in frame from the first base. CEF-cultured naive and memory CD4+ T cell DNA received survey-level immunoSEQ TCR-beta sequencing. The authors processed their data as follows. During preprocessing, nonproductive sequences were discarded, as were any CDR3s that did not begin with C, did not end with F or W, or were shorter than 7 amino acids. The MANAFEST web app identified antigen-specific clonotypes based on expansion compared with the reference and other culture wells. A clone was considered positive if the clone showed significant expansion compared with the reference culture in 2 of 3 replicate wells at an FDR below 0.05. Positive clones also required significant expansion versus all other tandem wells and an odds ratio above 5. Cultured and uncultured naive and memory CD4+ repertoires were searched for previously identified spike- and CEF-reactive CDR3s. CDR3 homology was measured as pairwise Levenshtein distance, computed with the stringdist R package after trimming three terminal residues from each end. Sourced from immuneACCESS, this table was stored by TCRdb with only in-frame sequences that have V and J called. A share of the clones is absent; for the studies checked, an unresolved V gene accounts for under half, and the remainder has no known explanation. The V and J calls and clone size are taken from that table; D and trimming were inferred from the DNA. Within this sample are tens of thousands of clones, with about three quarters of them counted one time only. The ten largest account for 3% to 4% of the sample.

Naive and memory CD4+ T cells were separated from cryopreserved PBMCs by first enriching for CD4 and then performing EasySep naive CD4+ T cell enrichment. Sorted naive or memory CD4+ T cells (about 100,000) were cultured 1:1 with T cell-depleted PBMCs and CEF peptides for over eight days. Each peptide culture condition was generally run in triplicate replicate wells. PBMCs were isolated from leukapheresis product or whole blood by Ficoll-Paque PLUS gradient centrifugation. PBMCs were either cryopreserved at -140 degrees C or used fresh in the expansion assay. The QIAamp Micro DNA Kit was used to extract genomic DNA from the CD4+ T cells.

Specimen: memory CD4+ T cells from PBMCs, cultured in vitro. Taken with the paper, the label for cell subset or site translates to: memory (non-naive) CD4+ T cells. The V gene is TRBV7-9 and the J gene is TRBJ2-1, with 14 central nucleotides matching TRBD2. The TCR comes from an adult with COVID-19. The sequenced DNA is TGTGCCAGCAGCTTATGGGGGACTAGCGGGAGTGGGTTCTTC. It translates as CASSLWGTSGSGFF.